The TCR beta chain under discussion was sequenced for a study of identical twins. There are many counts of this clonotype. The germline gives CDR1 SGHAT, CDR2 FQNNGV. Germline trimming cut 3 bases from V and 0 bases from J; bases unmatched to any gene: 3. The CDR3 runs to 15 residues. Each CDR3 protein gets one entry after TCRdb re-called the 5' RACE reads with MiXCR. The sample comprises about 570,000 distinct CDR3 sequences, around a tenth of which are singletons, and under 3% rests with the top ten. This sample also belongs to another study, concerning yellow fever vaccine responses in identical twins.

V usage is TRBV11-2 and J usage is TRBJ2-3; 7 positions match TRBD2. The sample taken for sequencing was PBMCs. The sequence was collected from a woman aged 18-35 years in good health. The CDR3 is CASSLERGSTDTQYF. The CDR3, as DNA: TGTGCCAGCAGCTTGGAGCGGGGTAGCACAGATACGCAGTATTTT.